The 10 T cell receptor beta chains in this list originate from one sample, sequenced in a study of blood T cell repertoires in COVID-19. Libraries were prepared by immunoSEQ multiplex PCR; TCRdb keeps only in-frame clonotypes and omits some of them. The sample carries roughly 99,000 clones, approximately 85% recorded once. The sequenced sample consisted of peripheral blood. The receptors come from a woman aged 80 or older with active or convalescent COVID-19.

Comment on this clone: A junction end diverges from the germline sequence, so it may reflect a read error. The chain carries TRBV5-1 and TRBJ2-3, with 7 bases aligning to TRBD2. The CDR3 runs to 15 residues. CDR1 and CDR2 (germline): SGHRS, YFSETQ. The CDR3 nucleotides are TGTGCCAGCAGCTCCATGGGCGGGAGTGCAGATACGCAGTATTTT. It is translated as CASSSMGGSADTQYF.

The chain recombines TRBV2 with TRBJ2-7, with TRBD1 identical over 7 bases. J was trimmed by 2 bases and V by 7 bases; bases with no gene match: 8. The germline gives CDR1 SNHLY, CDR2 FYNNEI. This CDR3 region has 14 residues. CDR3 amino acids: CASMDRKFPYEQYF. The DNA for the CDR3 is TGTGCCAGCATGGACAGGAAATTTCCCTACGAGCAGTACTTC. Drawing the rest from reference TRBV2 and TRBJ2-7, the complete variable domain is EPEVTQTPSHQVTQMGQEVILRCVPISNHLYFYWYRQILGQKVEFLVSFYNNEISEKSEIFDDQFSVERPDGSNFTLKIRSTKLEDSAMYFCASMDRKFPYEQYFGPGTRLTVT.

The J gene is TRBJ2-3, the V gene TRBV5-4, with 14 bases lining up with TRBD2. This CDR3 comprises 18 residues. Trimming removed 2 bases from V and 5 bases from J; junction bases left unmatched: 10. Germline V gives CDR1 SGHNT, CDR2 YYREEE (reference sequence). The CDR3 region has the DNA TGTGCCAGCAGCTTAAATCCTGCCGGACTAGCGGGAGGAGATACGCAGTATTTT. This translates into CASSLNPAGLAGGDTQYF. The full variable domain, its missing parts supplied by reference TRBV5-4 and TRBJ2-3, is ETGVTQSPTHLIKTRGQQVTLRCSSQSGHNTVSWYQQALGQGPQFIFQYYREEENGRGNFPPRFSGLQFPNYSSELNVNALELDDSALYLCASSLNPAGLAGGDTQYFGPGTRLTVL.

The V call is TRBV7-9, the J call TRBJ2-2; 9 bases are a match to TRBD1. The junction had 5 bases not matched to a gene; V was cut back by 5 bases and J by 1 base. The CDR3 consists of 16 residues. Germline assignment: CDR1 SEHNR and CDR2 FQNEAQ (reference sequence). CDR3 sequence reads: CASSPQGQGNTGELFF. The DNA of the CDR3 is TGTGCCAGCAGCCCCCAGGGACAGGGGAACACCGGGGAGCTGTTTTTT.

The V gene is TRBV29-1, the J gene TRBJ2-2, with 10 bases that match TRBD1. This CDR3 contains 14 residues. Germline CDR1 SQVTM, CDR2 ANQGSEA. V dropped 5 bases and J dropped 5; count of bases not matched to a gene: 5. The CDR3 reads CSVIRDRGTGELFF. The CDR3 DNA is TGCAGCGTTATCCGGGACAGGGGTACCGGGGAGCTGTTTTTT.

This rearrangement joins TRBV11-3 to TRBJ2-1; 9 nucleotides match TRBD2. The CDR3 spans 13 residues. The germline V gene encodes CDR1 SGHNT and CDR2 YENEEA. V lost 3 bases, J lost 10 bases, and 4 bases stayed unmatched. The CDR3 spells CASSFSGRGEQFF. In DNA, the CDR3 is TGTGCCAGCAGCTTTAGCGGGAGAGGGGAGCAGTTCTTC.

The chain joins TRBV5-1 to TRBJ2-1, with a possible D match to TRBD1 (6 bases). The CDR3 has 16 amino acids. CDR1 and CDR2 (germline): SGHRS, YFSETQ. V was pared by 3 bases and J by 2 bases, with 15 bases between. Here the CDR3 DNA reads TGCGCCAGCAGCTCAGGGGTCTCCATAGCCTACAATGAGCAGTTCTTC. Translating it yields CASSSGVSIAYNEQFF. Supplemented by reference TRBV5-1 and TRBJ2-1, the full variable domain reads KAGVTQTPRYLIKTRGQQVTLSCSPISGHRSVSWYQQTPGQGLQFLFEYFSETQRNKGNFPGRFSGRQFSNSRSEMNVSTLELGDSALYLCASSSGVSIAYNEQFFGPGTRLTVL.

This chain joins TRBV7-2 and TRBJ2-4; maybe TRBD1 (6 bases). This CDR3 contains 15 residues. V lost 1 base and J lost 7, with 14 bases in between. Germline V gene sequence: CDR1 SGHTA, CDR2 FQGNSA. The CDR3, as DNA: TGTGCCAGCAGCTTAGGAACAGGGTACACGAACATTCAGTACTTC. It is translated as CASSLGTGYTNIQYF.

This sequence joins TRBV18 and TRBJ2-7; 7 bases agree with TRBD1. This CDR3 has 16 residues. Germline assignment: CDR1 KGHSH and CDR2 LQKENI. V was pared by 3 bases and J by 3 bases, with 11 bases of the junction left unmatched. For the CDR3, the DNA is TGTGCCAGCTCACCGGAAGGGACAGCGCCCTTCTACGAGCAGTACTTC. As protein: CASSPEGTAPFYEQYF.

As for this clone: One end of the junction does not line up with germline, which may come from a read error. This chain uses TRBV5-1 with TRBJ2-7, with 7 nucleotides matching TRBD2. The CDR3 runs to 12 residues. The germline CDR1 and CDR2 sequences are SGHRS and YFSETQ. The CDR3 loop reads CASSTGGSEQYF. The CDR3 nucleotides are TGTGCCAGCAGCACGGGAGGCTCCGAGCAGTACTTC.